The source of this T cell receptor beta chain is a study of beta chain features in type 1 diabetes. General study results and limits: In the patient group, naive, central memory and Treg TCRB repertoires seemed more alike than in the healthy donor group. Shortening that was moderate but significant affected the TCRB CDR3s of Type 1 diabetes patients in all four CD4+ subsets. Reads derived from cDNA could over-represent cells showing high TCR expression. Shorter templates might be favored by PCR, equally in patients and controls.

Germline assignment: CDR1 MNHNS and CDR2 SASEGT. V lost 5 bases and J 2 bases, leaving 12 bases between the germline ends. CDR3 size: 14 residues. CD45RO/CCR7/CD25/CD127/CD95/CD27 sorting isolated CD4+ naive, central memory, regulatory and stem cell-like memory cells. This clone was detected only a few times. Its specificity is unknown. Expressed TCRB transcripts were sequenced after all isolated RNA was converted to cDNA. Clones were read by immunoSEQ multiplex PCR, and TCRdb kept only the in-frame ones, dropping some. Of over 120,000 clones listed, 10% to 15% were seen once; the top ten hold approximately 1.3%.

Sample: central memory CD4+ T cells from blood. The source is a man aged 18 to 30 with type 1 diabetes. J is TRBJ2-5 and V is TRBV6-1; D perhaps matches TRBD2 (5 bases). The CDR3 here is CASSLGRGQETQYF. The CDR3 DNA sequence: TGTGCCAGCAGTCTCGGACGGGGACAAGAGACCCAGTACTTC.